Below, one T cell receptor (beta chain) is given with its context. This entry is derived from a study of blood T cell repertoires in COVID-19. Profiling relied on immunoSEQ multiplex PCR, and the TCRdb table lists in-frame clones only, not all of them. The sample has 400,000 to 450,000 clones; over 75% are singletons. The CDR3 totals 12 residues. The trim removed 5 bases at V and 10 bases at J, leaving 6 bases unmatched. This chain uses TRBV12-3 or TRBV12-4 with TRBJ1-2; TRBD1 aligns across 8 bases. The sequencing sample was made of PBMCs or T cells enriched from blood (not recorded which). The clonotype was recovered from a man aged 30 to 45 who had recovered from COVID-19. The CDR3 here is CASSRQGPPYTF. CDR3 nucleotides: TGTGCCAGCAGTCGACAGGGGCCGCCCTACACCTTC.